The clone carrying this TCR beta chain was counted a few times. V gave up 7 bases and J gave up 3 bases; unmatched junction bases: 23. The CDR3 has 20 amino acids. Germline values: CDR1 LNHDA, CDR2 SQIVND (reference sequence). The TCR beta CDR3 regions underwent amplification using RNA transcripts as the source. The HTBI primer set drove a first-round RT-PCR of the TCR CDR3. MiXCR was run by TCRdb on the multiplex PCR reads, yielding one entry per CDR3 protein. The sample consists of around 440,000 distinct CDR3 sequences, around 14% of them appearing once. This sample stems from a study of T cells in Graves' hyperthyroidism and ophthalmopathy.

The TCR was taken from a woman between 18 and 29 years old with Graves' hyperthyroidism. The chain joins TRBV19 to TRBJ2-2, with TRBD1 identical over 7 bases. The material sequenced was blood. The CDR3 nucleotides are TGTGCCAGTACCCCCCTTTCCGGACAGGCGACCTCTACGGACACCGGGGAGCTGTTTTTT. It specifies CASTPLSGQATSTDTGELFF.